Listed here are 8 T cell receptor beta chains from one sample, sequenced in a study of blood T cell repertoires in COVID-19. Profiled with immunoSEQ multiplex PCR; TCRdb holds only in-frame clones, not every one. This sample has roughly 200,000 clones, with around 84% found just once. The sequencing sample was made of peripheral blood. The origin of the receptors is a human donor in a cohort sampled during active COVID-19.

The chain is built from TRBV2 and TRBJ2-5; 8 bases are shared with TRBD1. CDR1 and CDR2 from the germline V gene are SNHLY and FYNNEI. This CDR3 has 13 amino acids. Trimming removed 6 bases from V and 4 bases from J; junction bases left unmatched: 4. CDR3 nucleotide sequence: TGTGCCAGCAGGAGGACAGGGTTAGAGACCCAGTACTTC. Its translation: CASRRTGLETQYF.

A single count supports this clone. The chain combines TRBV3-1 (or the pseudogene TRBV3-2) with TRBJ2-7, with 7 positions matching TRBD2. Trimming cost V 4 bases and J 5 bases; bases outside gene matches: 5. Germline loops: CDR1 LGHDT, CDR2 YNNKEL (reference sequence). This CDR3 contains 13 residues. In nucleotides, the CDR3 is TGTGCCAGCAGCCGAGGGAGGGTCGACGAGCAGTACTTC. Translated: CASSRGRVDEQYF.

CDR3 residues: CASSEESIVVTTRTDTQYF. The CDR3 coding sequence is TGTGCCAGCAGTGAAGAAAGCATAGTCGTTACCACGCGCACAGATACGCAGTATTTT. The rearrangement uses TRBV6-1 and TRBJ2-3; D unclear. The CDR3 extends over 19 amino acids. From germline, CDR1 is MNHNS and CDR2 SASEGT. The V end was cut by 1 base, the J end by 1 base, with 21 bases between.

This clone was found a few times. This chain connects TRBV12-5 to TRBJ2-1; unclear D gene. Germline CDR1 LGHNT, CDR2 FRNRAP. V gave up 5 bases and J gave up 7 bases, with 9 bases separating them. The length of the CDR3 is 12 residues. The CDR3 reads CASGHSANEQFF. Written as DNA, the CDR3 is TGTGCTAGTGGTCATAGTGCGAATGAGCAGTTCTTC. The full variable domain, rest sourced from reference TRBV12-5 and TRBJ2-1, is DARVTQTPRHKVTEMGQEVTMRCQPILGHNTVFWYRQTMMQGLELLAYFRNRAPLDDSGMPKDRFSAEMPDATLATLKIQPSEPRDSAVYFCASGHSANEQFFGPGTRLTVL.

The CDR3 DNA is TGTGCCAGCAGCCCTCGGACTAGCGTCTCCTACGAGCAGTACTTC. It translates to CASSPRTSVSYEQYF. J is TRBJ2-7 and V is TRBV13, with 9 bases aligning to TRBD2. Germline lookup yields CDR1 PRHDT and CDR2 FYEKMQ (reference sequence). The CDR3 runs 15 residues. V shed 5 bases and J 0 bases; nucleotides not matched to a gene: 5.

CDR3 sequence reads: CASSVAGGSVPYEQYF. CDR3 sequence (DNA): TGTGCCAGCAGCGTAGCTGGGGGCAGCGTACCCTACGAGCAGTACTTC. The chain combines TRBV9 with TRBJ2-7; maybe TRBD1 (6 bases). Germline V CDR1 and CDR2: SGDLS, YYNGEE. The CDR3 runs to 16 residues. V lost 0 bases and J 2 bases, leaving 15 bases between the germline ends.

The chain joins TRBV28 to TRBJ2-7, with 10 bases that match TRBD2. The CDR3 sequence is 13 residues long. Germline loops: CDR1 MDHEN, CDR2 SYDVKM. The V gene end was trimmed by 6 bases and the J gene end by 4 bases; junction bases not matched to a gene: 3. CDR3 sequence reads: CASRASGSYEQYF. The DNA of the CDR3 is TGTGCCAGCAGGGCTAGCGGGAGTTACGAGCAGTACTTC.

V usage is TRBV5-1 and J usage is TRBJ2-2; D unclear. The CDR3 has 14 residues. Between the trimmed V and J ends, which lost 3 bases and 1 base, there was a span of 7 bases. Germline assignment: CDR1 SGHRS and CDR2 YFSETQ. CDR3 in amino acids: CASSSTLNTGELFF. CDR3 DNA: TGCGCCAGCAGCTCGACACTGAACACCGGGGAGCTGTTTTTT.